These 13 T cell receptor beta chains originate from one sample sequenced in a study of blood T cell repertoires in COVID-19. The assay was immunoSEQ multiplex PCR, and TCRdb's table has in-frame clones only and misses some. This sample has around 64,000 clones, with roughly 80% found just once. Sequencing was performed on peripheral blood. The receptors here all came from a human donor in a cohort sampled during active COVID-19.

The rearrangement joins TRBV2 to TRBJ1-1; no clear D. The CDR3 consists of 13 residues. CDR1 is SNHLY, CDR2 FYNNEI, per germline. Trimming stripped 4 bases from V and 2 bases from J, with 8 bases between. CDR3 nucleotide sequence: TGTGCCAGCAGTGGTACAGTTAACACTGAAGCTTTCTTT. It codes for CASSGTVNTEAFF.

This sequence joins TRBV21-1 and TRBJ2-3; TRBD1, the D gene given by the table, was not confirmed from the DNA. TRBV21-1 is a pseudogene locus. The CDR3 totals 18 residues. The CDR3 region is CASSVCRTGGMFTDTQYF. The DNA for the CDR3 is TGTGCCAGCAGTGTATGCCGGACAGGGGGTATGTTCACAGATACGCAGTATTTT.

The chain is built from TRBV5-8 and TRBJ1-5; the match to TRBD1 covers 7 bases. This CDR3 region has 16 residues. With 4 bases clipped from V and 2 bases from J, the junction kept 9 bases outside the gene matches. Germline CDR1 SGHTS, CDR2 YDEGEE. In nucleotides, the CDR3 is TGTGCCAGCAGCACTTCCACAGGGGTCGGCAATCAGCCCCAGCATTTT. As protein: CASSTSTGVGNQPQHF. The full variable domain, completed using reference TRBV5-8 and TRBJ1-5, is EAGVTQSPTHLIKTRGQQATLRCSPISGHTSVYWYQQALGLGLQFLLWYDEGEERNRGNFPPRFSGRQFPNYSSELNVNALELEDSALYLCASSTSTGVGNQPQHFGDGTRLSIL.

This clone was observed a handful of times. This chain connects TRBV10-3 to TRBJ2-5; D perhaps matches TRBD2 (6 bases). The CDR3 has 14 amino acids. The germline V gene encodes CDR1 ENHRY and CDR2 SYGVKD. V dropped 6 bases and J dropped 4 bases, with 15 bases sitting between them. The CDR3 sequence is CAISERSGGETQYF. CDR3 bases: TGTGCCATCAGCGAGAGATCCGGGGGAGAGACCCAGTACTTC.

The CDR3 sequence: CATSTQRALNYGYTF. The CDR3 coding sequence is TGTGCCACCAGCACCCAGCGGGCCCTTAACTATGGCTACACCTTC. This sequence joins TRBV15 and TRBJ1-2, with no clear D. CDR3 length: 15 residues. Per germline, CDR1 LNHNV and CDR2 YYDKDF (reference sequence). V gave up 4 bases and J gave up 1 base, with 13 bases separating them.

V gene TRBV6-2 or TRBV6-3 combines with J gene TRBJ2-1, with 9 bases matching TRBD1. This CDR3 region has 14 residues. V trimming: 4 bases; J trimming: 8 bases; junction bases outside the gene matches: 6. CDR1 is MNHEY and CDR2 is SVGEGT in the germline V gene. CDR3 in amino acids: CASSFWTGEDEQFF. The CDR3 DNA reads TGTGCCAGCAGTTTCTGGACAGGGGAGGATGAGCAGTTCTTC.

V gene TRBV14 combines with J gene TRBJ1-1; 12 bases map to TRBD1. The V and J ends lost 4 bases and 3 bases, in that order; junction bases with no gene match: 9. Germline CDR1 SGHDN, CDR2 FVKESK. The CDR3 sequence is 17 residues long. The CDR3 loop is CASSRRGQGAYYTEAFF. CDR3 DNA sequence: TGTGCCAGCAGCCGACGGGGACAGGGGGCGTATTACACTGAAGCTTTCTTT. Together with reference TRBV14 and TRBJ1-1, the CDR3 gives the full variable domain: EAGVTQFPSHSVIEKGQTVTLRCDPISGHDNLYWYRRVMGKEIKFLLHFVKESKQDESGMPNNRFLAERTGGTYSTLKVQPAELEDSGVYFCASSRRGQGAYYTEAFFGQGTRLTVV.

The gene calls are TRBV2 and TRBJ1-4, with D unresolved. The CDR3 runs to 14 residues. Per germline, CDR1 SNHLY and CDR2 FYNNEI. V lost 5 bases, J lost 8 bases, and 15 bases lay in between. CDR3 loop: CASSLDLKTEKLFF. DNA of the CDR3: TGTGCCAGCAGTTTGGACTTGAAGACGGAAAAACTGTTTTTT.

V usage is TRBV27 and J usage is TRBJ1-1; TRBD1 is a possible D gene (6 bases). The ends were cut back, 2 bases at V and 0 bases at J, with 13 bases in the middle. The CDR3 is 16 amino acids. The germline V gene encodes CDR1 MNHEY and CDR2 SMNVEV (reference sequence). The CDR3 protein is CASSLHQGIVNTEAFF. CDR3 DNA sequence: TGTGCCAGCAGTTTACATCAGGGGATTGTGAACACTGAAGCTTTCTTT.

The genes are TRBV6-5 and TRBJ2-1; D perhaps matches TRBD2 (6 bases). The V end was cut by 5 bases, the J end by 7 bases, with 15 bases between. The CDR3 contains 14 residues. Germline CDR1 reads MNHEY; CDR2 reads SVGAGI. The CDR3 DNA reads as TGTGCCAGCAGTAGCGGGTTAGACGGGAATGAGCAGTTCTTC. Translated: CASSSGLDGNEQFF.

The chain recombines TRBV5-1 with TRBJ1-6; TRBD1 might be the D (5 bases). Germline loops: CDR1 SGHRS, CDR2 YFSETQ. Trimming cost V 2 bases and J 3 bases, with 12 bases left between them. This CDR3 contains 16 residues. The CDR3: CASSLDSSLYNSPLHF. In nucleotides, the CDR3 is TGCGCCAGCAGCTTAGACAGCTCCCTCTATAATTCACCCCTCCACTTT.

The chain has TRBV11-3 and TRBJ2-1, with D uncertain. V shed 2 bases and J shed 2 bases, with 10 bases lying between them. Germline CDR1 SGHNT, CDR2 YENEEA. The CDR3 is made up of 15 amino acids. The CDR3 DNA reads as TGTGCCAGCAGCTTACGAGCCCAAACCTACAATGAGCAGTTCTTC. It is translated as CASSLRAQTYNEQFF.

The V call is TRBV6-5, the J call TRBJ2-7; D may be TRBD2 (6 bases). The CDR3 is 12 amino acids. Germline CDR1 and CDR2: MNHEY and SVGAGI. Trimming pared 6 bases from V and 5 bases from J, leaving 11 bases between. CDR3 nucleotide sequence: TGTGCCAGCAGAGGAGGGTCTGACGAGCAGTACGTC. Protein product: CASRGGSDEQYV.